This T cell receptor (beta chain) was documented in a study of T cell changes during pregnancy in multiple sclerosis. The CDR3 spans 15 residues. V shed 0 bases, J shed 0 bases, and the junction held 0 bases outside the gene matches. Germline V gene lookup returns CDR1 SGHRS and CDR2 YFSETQ. Using immunoSEQ multiplex PCR, the repertoire was profiled, and TCRdb retains in-frame clones only, with some absent. The sample contains roughly 110,000 clones, 80% to 95% of which appear only once. This receptor was taken from a female donor with multiple sclerosis, enrolled in a pregnancy study. Sequencing used peripheral blood, obtained after pregnancy. The V gene is TRBV5-1, the J gene TRBJ2-3, with TRBD1 matching 8 bases. The CDR3 loop is CASSLGQGSTDTQYF. DNA of the CDR3: TGCGCCAGCAGCTTGGGACAGGGGAGCACAGATACGCAGTATTTT.